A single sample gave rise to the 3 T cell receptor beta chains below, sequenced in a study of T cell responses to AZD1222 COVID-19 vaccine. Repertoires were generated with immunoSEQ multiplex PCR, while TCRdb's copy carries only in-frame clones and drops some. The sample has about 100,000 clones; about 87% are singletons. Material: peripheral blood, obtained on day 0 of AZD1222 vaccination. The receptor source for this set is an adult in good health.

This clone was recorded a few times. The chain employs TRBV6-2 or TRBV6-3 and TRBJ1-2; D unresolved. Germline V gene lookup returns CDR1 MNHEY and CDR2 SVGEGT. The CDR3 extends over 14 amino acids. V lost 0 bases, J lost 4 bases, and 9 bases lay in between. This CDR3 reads CASSYSYIPYGYTF. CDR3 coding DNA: TGTGCCAGCAGTTACTCTTACATTCCCTATGGCTACACCTTC.

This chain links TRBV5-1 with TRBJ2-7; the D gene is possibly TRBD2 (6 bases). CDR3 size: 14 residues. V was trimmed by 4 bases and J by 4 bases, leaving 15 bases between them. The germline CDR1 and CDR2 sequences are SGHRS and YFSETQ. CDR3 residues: CASSPGLAPYEQYF. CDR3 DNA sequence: TGCGCCAGCAGCCCCGGCCTAGCGCCGTACGAGCAGTACTTC.

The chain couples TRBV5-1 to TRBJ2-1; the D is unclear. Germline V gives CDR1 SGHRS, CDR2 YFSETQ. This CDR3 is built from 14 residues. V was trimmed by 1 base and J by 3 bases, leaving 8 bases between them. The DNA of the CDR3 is TGCGCCAGCAGCTTGAATCTAGGCTACAATGAGCAGTTCTTC. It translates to CASSLNLGYNEQFF.